These 3 T cell receptor beta chains were sequenced from one sample in a study of identical twins. Each CDR3 protein is one row after TCRdb ran MiXCR on the 5' RACE reads. Among 200,000 to 250,000 distinct CDR3 sequences, about 11% were seen once, and the ten largest hold about 9.1%. The sequenced sample was memory T cells sorted from blood. These receptors originate from a man in his forties or fifties in good health.

In this sample, this clonotype turned up many times. The rearrangement uses TRBV28 and TRBJ1-5, with D perhaps matching TRBD1 (6 bases). The germline gives CDR1 MDHEN, CDR2 SYDVKM. The germline V and J ends were trimmed by 6 bases and 5 bases, with 14 bases remaining between them. The CDR3 sequence is 14 residues long. CDR3 protein: CASRPGQFDQPQHF. CDR3 nucleotides: TGTGCCAGCAGGCCCGGACAGTTTGATCAGCCCCAGCATTTT. Supplemented by reference TRBV28 and TRBJ1-5, the full variable domain reads DVKVTQSSRYLVKRTGEKVFLECVQDMDHENMFWYRQDPGLGLRLIYFSYDVKMKEKGDIPEGYSVSREKKERFSLILESASTNQTSMYLCASRPGQFDQPQHFGDGTRLSIL.

This clonotype was seen a handful of times. The rearrangement links TRBV20-1 to TRBJ2-1, with 8 bases lining up with TRBD1. The V gene end was trimmed by 6 bases and the J gene end by 6 bases; junction bases not matched to a gene: 13. This CDR3 region has 15 residues. Germline-derived CDR1 and CDR2 are DFQATT and SNEGSKA (reference sequence). CDR3 in amino acids: CSARTGPDRGNEQFF. In DNA form, the CDR3 reads TGCAGTGCAAGGACAGGGCCGGATCGCGGCAATGAGCAGTTCTTC.

In this sample, this clonotype turned up a few times. The J gene is TRBJ2-1, the V gene TRBV5-1; D is perhaps TRBD1 (5 bases). Per germline, CDR1 SGHRS and CDR2 YFSETQ. The V end lost 0 bases, the J end lost 7 bases, and 17 bases lay between the germline ends. CDR3 length: 16 amino acids. CDR3 sequence (DNA): TGCGCCAGCAGCTTGGCTGACAGATTGATCATTAATGAGCAGTTCTTC. Its translation: CASSLADRLIINEQFF.